Reported below is one T cell receptor beta chain. Its antigen is unknown. The read terminates 3 residues ahead of where the CDR3 ends, so the germline J gene completes it. The data originate from a study of T cell clonality in common variable immunodeficiency. The study, taken as a whole, reports: In common variable immunodeficiency, TCR beta chains reportedly carried fewer deletions and N-nucleotide insertions. The cause of increased CVID clonality remains unclear without subpopulation sequencing. Shared TCRbeta clones were fewer between CVID subjects than controls. CVID subjects had higher TCRbeta clonality than healthy controls, most marked in about a third.

V was clipped by 0 bases and J by 4 bases, with 9 bases between them. This CDR3 region has 13 residues. Germline V gene sequence: CDR1 GTSNPN, CDR2 SVGIG (reference sequence). Clones were sequenced by immunoSEQ multiplex PCR, and TCRdb holds only the in-frame ones, with some missing. Sampling found tens of thousands of clones, none seen once. The TCR originated in a human donor with common variable immunodeficiency. What was sequenced was peripheral blood mononuclear cells. The chain is built from TRBV30 and TRBJ1-1; no clear D. CDR3 bases read: TGTGCCTGGAGTGTACACAGAGGCACTGAA. The encoded protein is CAWSVHRGTE. The full-length CDR3 reads as CAWSVHRGTEAFF.